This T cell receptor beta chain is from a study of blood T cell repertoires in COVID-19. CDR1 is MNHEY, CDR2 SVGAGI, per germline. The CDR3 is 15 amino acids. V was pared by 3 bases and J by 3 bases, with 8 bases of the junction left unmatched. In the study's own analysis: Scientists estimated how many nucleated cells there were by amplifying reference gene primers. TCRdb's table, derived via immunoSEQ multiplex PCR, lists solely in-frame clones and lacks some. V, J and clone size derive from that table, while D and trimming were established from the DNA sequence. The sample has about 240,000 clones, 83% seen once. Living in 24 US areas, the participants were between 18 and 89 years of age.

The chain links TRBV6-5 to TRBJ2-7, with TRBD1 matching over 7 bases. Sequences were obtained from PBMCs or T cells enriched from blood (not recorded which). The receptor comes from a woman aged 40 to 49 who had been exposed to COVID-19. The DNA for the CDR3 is TGTGCCAGCAGTTATGAACGGGACAGCCTCTACGAGCAGTACTTC. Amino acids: CASSYERDSLYEQYF.